This T cell receptor (beta chain) emerged from a study of cytomegalovirus exposure and HLA in healthy donors. As for the study in general: A preliminary data release comprised about 85 million unique TCRs obtained from HLA-typed donors.

Whole-study results and caveats: Across donors, most TCRs were seen rarely, yet some public ones were widespread. Previous analysis showed most TCR beta V segments were productive about 90% or about 30% of the time.

This CDR3 has 13 residues. V was trimmed by 2 bases and J by 4 bases, leaving 9 bases between them. Germline V gene data show CDR1 as KGHSH and CDR2 as LQKENI. PCR involved 60 Vbeta and 13 Jbeta primers. Repertoires were generated with immunoSEQ multiplex PCR, while TCRdb's copy carries only in-frame clones and drops some. The table lists around 90,000 clones, approximately 80% of them singletons. As regards this clone: Its target is unknown.

The sequenced material came from PBMCs. This receptor was identified in a man aged 50 or older in good health and CMV-seronegative. This chain connects TRBV18 to TRBJ2-7; D might be TRBD1 (5 bases). This CDR3 is CASSPGAGYEQYF. Written as DNA, the CDR3 is TGTGCCAGCTCACCAGGGGCTGGGTACGAGCAGTACTTC.